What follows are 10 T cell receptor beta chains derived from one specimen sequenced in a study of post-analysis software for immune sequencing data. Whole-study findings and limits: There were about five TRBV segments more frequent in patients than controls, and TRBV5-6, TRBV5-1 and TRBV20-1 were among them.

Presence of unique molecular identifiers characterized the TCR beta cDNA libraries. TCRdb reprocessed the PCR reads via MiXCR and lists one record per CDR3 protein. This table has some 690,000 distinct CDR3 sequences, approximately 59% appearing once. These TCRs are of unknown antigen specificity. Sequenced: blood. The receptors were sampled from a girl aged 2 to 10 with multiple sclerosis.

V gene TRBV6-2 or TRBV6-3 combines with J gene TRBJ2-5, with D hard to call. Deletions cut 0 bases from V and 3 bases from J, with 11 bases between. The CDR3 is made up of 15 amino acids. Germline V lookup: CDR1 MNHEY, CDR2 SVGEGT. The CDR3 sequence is CASSYSISREETQYF. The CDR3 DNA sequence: TGTGCCAGCAGTTACTCGATAAGTAGGGAAGAGACCCAGTACTTC.

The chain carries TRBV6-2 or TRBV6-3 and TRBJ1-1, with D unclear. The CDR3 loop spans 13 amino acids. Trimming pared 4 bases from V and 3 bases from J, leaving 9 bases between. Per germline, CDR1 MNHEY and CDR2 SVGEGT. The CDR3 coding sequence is TGTGCCAGCAGTTCAGGTTGGGACACTGAAGCTTTCTTT. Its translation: CASSSGWDTEAFF.

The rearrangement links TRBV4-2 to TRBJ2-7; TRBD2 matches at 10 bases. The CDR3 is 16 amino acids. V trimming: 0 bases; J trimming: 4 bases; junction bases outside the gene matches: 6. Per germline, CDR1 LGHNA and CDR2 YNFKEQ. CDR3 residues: CASSQDRASGRYEQYF. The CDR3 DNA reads TGTGCCAGCAGCCAAGATAGGGCTAGCGGGAGATACGAGCAGTACTTC.

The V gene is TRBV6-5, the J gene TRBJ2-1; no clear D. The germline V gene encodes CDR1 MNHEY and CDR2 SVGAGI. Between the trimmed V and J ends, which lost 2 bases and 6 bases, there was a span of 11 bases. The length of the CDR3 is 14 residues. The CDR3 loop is CASSYRVPPNEQFF. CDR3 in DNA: TGTGCCAGCAGTTACAGGGTCCCTCCCAATGAGCAGTTCTTC.

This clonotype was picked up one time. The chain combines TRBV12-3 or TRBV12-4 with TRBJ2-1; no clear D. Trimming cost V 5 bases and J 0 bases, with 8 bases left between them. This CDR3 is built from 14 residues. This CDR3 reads CASSGVPSYNEQFF. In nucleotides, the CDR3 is TGTGCCAGCAGTGGAGTACCCTCCTACAATGAGCAGTTCTTC.

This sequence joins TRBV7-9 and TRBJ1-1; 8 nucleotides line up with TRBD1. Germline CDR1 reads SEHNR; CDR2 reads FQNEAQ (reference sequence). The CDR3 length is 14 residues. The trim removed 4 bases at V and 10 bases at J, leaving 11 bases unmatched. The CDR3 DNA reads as TGTGCCAGCAGCTCCATGGGACAGGACACAACAGCTTTCTTT. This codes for CASSSMGQDTTAFF.

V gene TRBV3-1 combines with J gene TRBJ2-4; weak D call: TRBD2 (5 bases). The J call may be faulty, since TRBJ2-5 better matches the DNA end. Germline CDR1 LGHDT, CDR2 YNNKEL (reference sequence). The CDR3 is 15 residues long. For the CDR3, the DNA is TGTGCCAGCAGCCAAGATCGGGGAGCGGAAGAGACCCAGTACTTC. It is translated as CASSQDRGAEETQYF.

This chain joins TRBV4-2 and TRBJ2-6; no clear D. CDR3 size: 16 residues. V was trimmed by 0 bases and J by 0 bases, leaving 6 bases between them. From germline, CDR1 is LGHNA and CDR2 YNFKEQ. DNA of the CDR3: TGTGCCAGCAGCCAAGATCGAGTCTCTGGGGCCAACGTCCTGACTTTC. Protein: CASSQDRVSGANVLTF.

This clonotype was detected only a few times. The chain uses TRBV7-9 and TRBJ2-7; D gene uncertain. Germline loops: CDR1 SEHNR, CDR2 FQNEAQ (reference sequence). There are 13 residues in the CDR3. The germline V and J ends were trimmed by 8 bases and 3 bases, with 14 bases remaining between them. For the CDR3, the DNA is TGTGCCAGCGAGCCCCGGAACAGCTACGAGCAGTACTTC. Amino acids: CASEPRNSYEQYF.

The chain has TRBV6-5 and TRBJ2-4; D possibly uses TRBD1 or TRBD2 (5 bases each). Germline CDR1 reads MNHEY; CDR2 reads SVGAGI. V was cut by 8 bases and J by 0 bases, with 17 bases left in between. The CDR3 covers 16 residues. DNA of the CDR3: TGTGCCAGCTCACCAAGTCGGGGCCTAGCCAAAAACATTCAGTACTTC. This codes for CASSPSRGLAKNIQYF.